These T cell receptor beta chains were read from a single sample in a study of OX40 agonist ivuxolimab in advanced cancers. The assay was immunoSEQ multiplex PCR, and TCRdb's table has in-frame clones only and misses some. The sample gives some 44,000 clones, 75% to 90% of which show up once; 5.1% is in the top ten. This sample comprised CD4+ or CD8+ T cells sorted from blood, obtained in a trial of the OX40 agonist ivuxolimab. Receptors originate from an adult with an advanced solid tumor such as melanoma, head and neck, liver or kidney cancer. The CDR3 runs from the conserved cysteine through the conserved F or W. A D gene is named only where the DNA matches it firmly. The size field is filled for only some rows; it gives once, few, many or a size class.

cdr3_aa cdr3_nt j_call clone_size v_call d_call
CASSDLGVAGTYEQYF TGTGCCAGCAGCGACCTGGGGGTAGCGGGTACCTACGAGCAGTACTTC TRBJ2-7 - TRBV28 TRBD2
CATGGYGYTF TGTGCCACAGGGGGTTATGGCTACACCTTC TRBJ1-2 - TRBV27 TRBD1
CASRSTGGMETQYF TGTGCCAGCAGATCGACAGGGGGTATGGAGACCCAGTACTTC TRBJ2-5 once TRBV6-5 TRBD1
CASSLTKDTEAFF TGCGCCAGCAGCCTCACAAAGGACACTGAAGCTTTCTTT TRBJ1-1 - TRBV4-3 -
CASTYEGATEAFF TGTGCCAGCACTTATGAGGGGGCTACTGAAGCTTTCTTT TRBJ1-1 - TRBV6-5 TRBD1
CASSLRGQGKDQPQHF TGTGCCAGCTCCCTCAGAGGACAGGGAAAAGATCAGCCCCAGCATTTT TRBJ1-5 - TRBV18 TRBD1
CASSPGTGDEKLFF TGTGCCAGCAGCCCCGGGACAGGGGATGAAAAACTGTTTTTT TRBJ1-4 - TRBV7-9 TRBD1
CASSFGPIPGETQYF TGTGCCAGCAGCTTCGGACCTATCCCTGGGGAGACCCAGTACTTC TRBJ2-5 - TRBV5-5 -
CASSLARVLDQETQYF TGTGCCAGCAGCTTAGCTAGGGTCCTCGACCAAGAGACCCAGTACTTC TRBJ2-5 - TRBV7-9 -
CVSNSGSMNTEAFF TGTGTCAGCAATAGCGGGTCGATGAACACTGAAGCTTTCTTT TRBJ1-1 - TRBV6-6 -